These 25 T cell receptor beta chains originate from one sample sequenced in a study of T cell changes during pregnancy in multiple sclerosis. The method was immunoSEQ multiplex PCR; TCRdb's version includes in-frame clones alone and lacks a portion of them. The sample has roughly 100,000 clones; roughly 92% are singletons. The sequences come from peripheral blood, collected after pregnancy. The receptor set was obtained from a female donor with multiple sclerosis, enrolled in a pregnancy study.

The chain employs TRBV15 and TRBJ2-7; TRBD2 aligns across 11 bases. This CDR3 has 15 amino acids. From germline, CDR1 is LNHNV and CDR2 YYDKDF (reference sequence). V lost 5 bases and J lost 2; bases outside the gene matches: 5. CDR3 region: CATSSLTSGTYEQYF. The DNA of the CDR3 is TGTGCCACCAGCTCTCTGACTAGCGGGACCTACGAGCAGTACTTC.

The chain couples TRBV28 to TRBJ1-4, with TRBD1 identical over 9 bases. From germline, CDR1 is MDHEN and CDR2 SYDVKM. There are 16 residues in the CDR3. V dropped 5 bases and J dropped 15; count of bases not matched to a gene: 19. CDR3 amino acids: CASSPGTGFMAKVMFF. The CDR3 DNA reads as TGTGCCAGCAGTCCGGGGACAGGGTTCATGGCCAAGGTGATGTTTTTT.

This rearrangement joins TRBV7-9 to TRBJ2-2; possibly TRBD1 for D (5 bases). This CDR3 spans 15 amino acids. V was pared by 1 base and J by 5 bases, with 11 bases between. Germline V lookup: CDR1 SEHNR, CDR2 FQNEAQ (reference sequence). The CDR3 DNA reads TGTGCCAGCAGCTTAGGTGGGGCGCTAACCGGGGAGCTGTTTTTT. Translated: CASSLGGALTGELFF.

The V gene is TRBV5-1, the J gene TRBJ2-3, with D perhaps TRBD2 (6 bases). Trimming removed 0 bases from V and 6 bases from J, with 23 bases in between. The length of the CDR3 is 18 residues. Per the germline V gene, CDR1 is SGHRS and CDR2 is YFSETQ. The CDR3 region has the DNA TGCGCCAGCAGCTTGGGTTCGCTAGCGTCAACCCAATCGGATACGCAGTATTTT. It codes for CASSLGSLASTQSDTQYF.

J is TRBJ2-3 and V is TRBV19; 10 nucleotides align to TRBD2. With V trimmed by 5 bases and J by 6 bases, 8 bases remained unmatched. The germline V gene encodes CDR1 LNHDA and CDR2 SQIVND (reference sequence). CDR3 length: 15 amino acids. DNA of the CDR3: TGTGCCAGTAGTCGCATAGCGGGGGGATTCGATACGCAGTATTTT. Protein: CASSRIAGGFDTQYF.

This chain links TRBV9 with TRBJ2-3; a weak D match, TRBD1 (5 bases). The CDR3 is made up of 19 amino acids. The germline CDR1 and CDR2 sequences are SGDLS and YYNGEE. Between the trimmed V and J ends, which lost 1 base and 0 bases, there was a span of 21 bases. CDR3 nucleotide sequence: TGTGCCAGCAGCGTATTGGGCGCCGTGCCCAGGGCCAGCACAGATACGCAGTATTTT. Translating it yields CASSVLGAVPRASTDTQYF. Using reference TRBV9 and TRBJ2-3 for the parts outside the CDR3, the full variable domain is DSGVTQTPKHLITATGQRVTLRCSPRSGDLSVYWYQQSLDQGLQFLIQYYNGEERAKGNILERFSAQQFPDLHSELNLSSLELGDSALYFCASSVLGAVPRASTDTQYFGPGTRLTVL.

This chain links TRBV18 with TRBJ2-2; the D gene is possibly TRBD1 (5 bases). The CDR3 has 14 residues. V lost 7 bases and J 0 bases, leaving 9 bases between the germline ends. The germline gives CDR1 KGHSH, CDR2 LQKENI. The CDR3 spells CASLGQSNTGELFF. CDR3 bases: TGTGCCAGCTTAGGACAATCGAACACCGGGGAGCTGTTTTTT.

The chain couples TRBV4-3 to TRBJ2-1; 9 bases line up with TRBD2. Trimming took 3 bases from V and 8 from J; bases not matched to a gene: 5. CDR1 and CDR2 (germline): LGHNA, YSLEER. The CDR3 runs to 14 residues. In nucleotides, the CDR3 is TGCGCCAGCAGCCATAGCGGGGGCCCCGATGAGCAGTTCTTC. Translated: CASSHSGGPDEQFF.

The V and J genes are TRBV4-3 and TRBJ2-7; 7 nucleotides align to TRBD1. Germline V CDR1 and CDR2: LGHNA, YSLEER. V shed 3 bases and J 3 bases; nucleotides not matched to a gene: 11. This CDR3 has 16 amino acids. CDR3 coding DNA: TGCGCCAGCAGCCACTGTGGGACAGCTTACTTCTACGAGCAGTACTTC. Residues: CASSHCGTAYFYEQYF.

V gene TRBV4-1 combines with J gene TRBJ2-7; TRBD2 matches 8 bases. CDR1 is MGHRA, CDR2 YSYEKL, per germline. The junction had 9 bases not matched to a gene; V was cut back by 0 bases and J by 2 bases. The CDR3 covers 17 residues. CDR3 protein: CASSQEPPGLAPYEQYF. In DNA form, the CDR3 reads TGCGCCAGCAGCCAAGAGCCCCCAGGACTAGCTCCCTACGAGCAGTACTTC.

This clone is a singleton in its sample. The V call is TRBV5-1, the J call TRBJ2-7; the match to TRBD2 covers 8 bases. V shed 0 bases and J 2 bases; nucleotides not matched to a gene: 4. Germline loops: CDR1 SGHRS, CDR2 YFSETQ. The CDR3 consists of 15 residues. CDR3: CASSLDPGLAYEQYF. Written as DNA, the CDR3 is TGCGCCAGCAGCTTGGACCCGGGACTAGCCTACGAGCAGTACTTC.

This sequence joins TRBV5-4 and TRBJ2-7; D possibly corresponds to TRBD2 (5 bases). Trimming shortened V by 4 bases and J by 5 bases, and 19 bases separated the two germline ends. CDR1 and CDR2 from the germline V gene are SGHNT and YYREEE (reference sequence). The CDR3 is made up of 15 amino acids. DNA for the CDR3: TGTGCCAGCAGCCCCCCGGGAAGTGGGTTAAACGAGCAGTACTTC. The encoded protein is CASSPPGSGLNEQYF.

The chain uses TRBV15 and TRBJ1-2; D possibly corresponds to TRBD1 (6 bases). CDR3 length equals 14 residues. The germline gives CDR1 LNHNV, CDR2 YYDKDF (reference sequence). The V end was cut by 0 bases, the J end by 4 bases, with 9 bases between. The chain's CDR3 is CATSRDGQIYGYTF. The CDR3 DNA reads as TGTGCCACCAGCAGAGATGGACAGATCTATGGCTACACCTTC.

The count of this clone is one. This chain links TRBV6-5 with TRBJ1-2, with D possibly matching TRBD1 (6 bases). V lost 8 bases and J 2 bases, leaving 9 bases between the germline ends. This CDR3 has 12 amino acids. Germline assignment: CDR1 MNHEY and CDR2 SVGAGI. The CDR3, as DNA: TGTGCCAGCCAAGACAGGAACTATGGCTACACCTTC. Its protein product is CASQDRNYGYTF.

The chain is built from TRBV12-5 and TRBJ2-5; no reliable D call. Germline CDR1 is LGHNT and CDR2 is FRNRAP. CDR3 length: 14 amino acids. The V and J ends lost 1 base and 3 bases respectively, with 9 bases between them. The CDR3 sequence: CASGLGDGEETQYF. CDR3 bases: TGTGCTAGTGGTTTGGGCGACGGAGAAGAGACCCAGTACTTC.

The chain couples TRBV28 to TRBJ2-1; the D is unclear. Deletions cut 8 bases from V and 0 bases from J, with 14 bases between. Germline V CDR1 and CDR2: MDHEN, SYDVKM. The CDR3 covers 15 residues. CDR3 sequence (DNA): TGTGCCAGCGGTCCTCTTCGGAGCTCCTACAATGAGCAGTTCTTC. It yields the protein CASGPLRSSYNEQFF.

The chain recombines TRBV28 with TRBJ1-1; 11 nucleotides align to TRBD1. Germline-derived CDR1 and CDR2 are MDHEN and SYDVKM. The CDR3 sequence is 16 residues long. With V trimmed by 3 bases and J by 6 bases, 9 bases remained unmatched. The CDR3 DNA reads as TGTGCCAGCAGTTTGGACAGGGGGCGCCCCCTGTCTGAAGCTTTCTTT. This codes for CASSLDRGRPLSEAFF.

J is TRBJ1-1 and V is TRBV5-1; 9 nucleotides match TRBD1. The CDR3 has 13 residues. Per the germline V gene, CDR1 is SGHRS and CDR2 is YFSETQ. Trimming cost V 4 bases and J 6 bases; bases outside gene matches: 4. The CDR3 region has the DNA TGCGCCAGCAGCAGACAGGGGGAGTCTGAAGCTTTCTTT. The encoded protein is CASSRQGESEAFF.

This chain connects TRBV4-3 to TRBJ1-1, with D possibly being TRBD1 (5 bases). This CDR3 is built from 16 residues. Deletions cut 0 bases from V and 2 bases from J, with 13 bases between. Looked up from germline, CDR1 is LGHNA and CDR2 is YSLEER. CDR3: CASSQDGGRPNTEAFF. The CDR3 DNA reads TGCGCCAGCAGCCAAGATGGGGGGAGGCCAAACACTGAAGCTTTCTTT.

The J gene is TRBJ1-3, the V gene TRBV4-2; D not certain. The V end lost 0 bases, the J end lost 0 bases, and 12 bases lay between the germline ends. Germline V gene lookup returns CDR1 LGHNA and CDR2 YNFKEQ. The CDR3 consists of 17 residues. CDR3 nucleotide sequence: TGTGCCAGCAGCCAAGACAGCGGTTTCTTCTCTGGAAACACCATATATTTT. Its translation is CASSQDSGFFSGNTIYF.

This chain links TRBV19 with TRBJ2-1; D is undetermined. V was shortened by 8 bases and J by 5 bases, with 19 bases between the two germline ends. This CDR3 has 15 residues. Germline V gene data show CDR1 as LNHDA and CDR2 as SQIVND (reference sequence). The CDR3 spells CASRRMADRDNEQFF. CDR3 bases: TGTGCCAGTCGCAGAATGGCGGATCGGGACAATGAGCAGTTCTTC.

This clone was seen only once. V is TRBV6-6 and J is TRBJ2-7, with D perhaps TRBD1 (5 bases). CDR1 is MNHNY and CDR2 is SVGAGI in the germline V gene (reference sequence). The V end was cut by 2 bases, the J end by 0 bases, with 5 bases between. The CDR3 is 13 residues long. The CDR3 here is CASSYDSSYEQYF. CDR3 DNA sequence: TGTGCCAGCAGTTACGACAGCTCCTACGAGCAGTACTTC.

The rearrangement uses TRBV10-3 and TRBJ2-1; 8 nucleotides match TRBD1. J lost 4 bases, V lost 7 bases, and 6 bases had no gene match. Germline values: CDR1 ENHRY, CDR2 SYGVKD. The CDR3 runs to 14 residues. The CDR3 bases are TGTGCCATCATGCGGAGGACAGGGTACAATGAGCAGTTCTTC. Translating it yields CAIMRRTGYNEQFF.

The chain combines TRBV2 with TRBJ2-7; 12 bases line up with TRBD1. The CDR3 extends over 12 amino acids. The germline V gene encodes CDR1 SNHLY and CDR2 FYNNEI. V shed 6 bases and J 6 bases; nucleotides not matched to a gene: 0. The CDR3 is CASRGQGAEQYF. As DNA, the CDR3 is TGTGCCAGCAGGGGACAGGGGGCCGAGCAGTACTTC. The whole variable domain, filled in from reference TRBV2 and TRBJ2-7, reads EPEVTQTPSHQVTQMGQEVILRCVPISNHLYFYWYRQILGQKVEFLVSFYNNEISEKSEIFDDQFSVERPDGSNFTLKIRSTKLEDSAMYFCASRGQGAEQYFGPGTRLTVT.

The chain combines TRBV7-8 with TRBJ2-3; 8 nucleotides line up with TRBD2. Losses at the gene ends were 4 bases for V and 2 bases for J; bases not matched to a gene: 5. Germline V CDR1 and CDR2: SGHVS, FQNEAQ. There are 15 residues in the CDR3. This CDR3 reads CASSSVAGPTDTQYF. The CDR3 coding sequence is TGTGCCAGCAGCTCGGTAGCGGGGCCCACAGATACGCAGTATTTT.